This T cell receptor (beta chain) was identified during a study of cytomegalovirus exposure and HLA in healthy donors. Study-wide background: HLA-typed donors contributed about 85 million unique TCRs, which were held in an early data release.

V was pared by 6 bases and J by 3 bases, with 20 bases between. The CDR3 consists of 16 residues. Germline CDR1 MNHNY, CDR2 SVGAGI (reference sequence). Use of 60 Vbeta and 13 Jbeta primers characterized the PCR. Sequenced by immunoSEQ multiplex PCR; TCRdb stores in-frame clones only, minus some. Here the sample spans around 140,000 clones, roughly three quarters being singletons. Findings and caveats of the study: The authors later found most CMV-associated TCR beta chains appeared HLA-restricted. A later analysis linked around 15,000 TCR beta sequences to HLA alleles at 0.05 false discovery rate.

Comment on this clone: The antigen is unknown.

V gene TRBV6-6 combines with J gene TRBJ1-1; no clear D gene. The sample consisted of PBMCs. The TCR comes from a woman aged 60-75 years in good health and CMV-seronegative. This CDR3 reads CASSHPPGFRYTEAFF. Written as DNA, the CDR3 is TGTGCCAGCAGCCATCCCCCGGGGTTCCGATACACTGAAGCTTTCTTT.